This T cell receptor (beta chain) appears in the sequencing data of a study of blood T cell repertoires in COVID-19. Study background: Nucleic acid was either cDNA or gDNA, and it came from T cells, B-cell-depleted T cells, or PBMCs.

V lost 4 bases to trimming and J lost 6 bases; unmatched junction nucleotides: 9. Germline CDR1 is MDHEN and CDR2 is SYDVKM. The CDR3 sequence is 16 residues long. The repertoire was sequenced with immunoSEQ multiplex PCR; TCRdb's copy has only in-frame clones and lacks some. The sample holds about 220,000 clones; 85% to 90% are singletons and the top ten take under 3.5%. Assignments of participants to cohorts depended upon their own reported clinical history. Sequencing was carried out using PBMCs or T cells enriched from blood (not recorded which). The genes are TRBV28 and TRBJ2-5; 12 bases map to TRBD2. This receptor was identified in a woman aged 18-35 years in a cohort exposed to, infected with or recovered from COVID-19 (not recorded which). The CDR3: CASSSSQLAGGKTQYF. The CDR3 DNA sequence: TGTGCCAGCAGTTCCAGTCAACTAGCGGGGGGAAAGACCCAGTACTTC. Filled out from reference TRBV28 and TRBJ2-5, the complete variable domain reads DVKVTQSSRYLVKRTGEKVFLECVQDMDHENMFWYRQDPGLGLRLIYFSYDVKMKEKGDIPEGYSVSREKKERFSLILESASTNQTSMYLCASSSSQLAGGKTQYFGPGTRLLVL.